What follows describes a single T cell receptor (beta chain). This specimen belongs to a study of human T cells and chemical hapten exposure. For the study at large: TCR yields per sample varied, mainly owing to small pooled library volume differences.

In germline, CDR1 is MDHEN, CDR2 SYDVKM. This CDR3 has 16 residues. V shed 5 bases and J 5 bases; nucleotides not matched to a gene: 14. Time point defined: healthy volunteer bleed at 2 weeks. Blood, whole and unfractionated, served as the source for total RNA extraction. Authors' data handling: Sampled TCR counts reached a median of roughly 98,000 per sample, with values ranging from roughly 20,000 to 700,000. One entry per CDR3 protein results from TCRdb running MiXCR on the RACE reads. What appears here as the V and J calls and clone size reflects TCRdb's work, not the paper's. The sample lists roughly 100,000 distinct CDR3 sequences, about 10% occurring once.

Sequencing was done on a sample of whole blood. The TCR comes from a female donor in good health. Some clones in this sample may be carry-over from other donors' samples. The chain links TRBV28 to TRBJ2-5, with 7 bases fitting TRBD1. CDR3 nucleotides: TGTGCCAGCAGTCCCTACGCCGGGACAGACCGCGAGACCCAGTACTTC. Translated: CASSPYAGTDRETQYF.